Below, 30 T cell receptor beta chains from the same sample are listed, as sequenced in a study of T-cell reconstitution after alpha-beta-depleted transplantation in children. This sample's TCRbeta library carried unique molecular identifier barcodes. TCRdb itself ran the PCR reads through MiXCR, one entry per CDR3 protein. The sample contains fewer than 700,000 distinct CDR3 sequences, 10% to 15% of which appear only once. The sequenced sample was PBMCs, mostly from graft donor cells, obtained 360 days after TCRalphabeta/CD19-depleted stem cell transplant. The source is a male patient aged 10 to 17 who had a stem cell transplant for acute myeloid leukemia, so the T cells may come from the graft donor.

In its sample, this clonotype was seen a few times. The V call is TRBV11-2, the J call TRBJ2-2; 14 nucleotides agree with TRBD2. The CDR3 covers 18 residues. Germline V gives CDR1 SGHAT, CDR2 FQNNGV. The V gene end was trimmed by 5 bases and the J gene end by 0 bases; junction bases not matched to a gene: 5. The CDR3, as DNA: TGTGCCAGCAGCGCGACTAGCGGGAGGGCGGCGAACACCGGGGAGCTGTTTTTT. Translation gives CASSATSGRAANTGELFF.

This rearrangement joins TRBV25-1 to TRBJ2-5; 10 bases line up with TRBD1. CDR3 length: 15 residues. CDR1 and CDR2 from the germline V gene are MGHDK and SYGVNS. The junction had 8 bases not matched to a gene; V was cut back by 5 bases and J by 5 bases. In nucleotides, the CDR3 is TGTGCCAGCAGTAGACAGGGGGCACCGGGTGAGACCCAGTACTTC. It yields the protein CASSRQGAPGETQYF.

The V and J genes are TRBV6-5 and TRBJ1-2, with 7 bases lining up with TRBD1. The germline CDR1 and CDR2 sequences are MNHEY and SVGAGI. Germline trimming cut 4 bases from V and 6 bases from J; bases unmatched to any gene: 2. The CDR3 contains 12 residues. CDR3 region: CASSFTGDGYTF. The CDR3 region has the DNA TGTGCCAGCAGTTTCACAGGGGATGGCTACACCTTC.

Concerning this clonotype itself: Compared with germline, one end of the junction differs, possibly owing to a read error. The chain couples TRBV28 to TRBJ2-6, with no clear D. The germline gives CDR1 MDHEN, CDR2 SYDVKM. The CDR3 runs 15 residues. The CDR3 reads CVSSLTVPGANVLTF. The CDR3 coding sequence is TGTGTCAGCAGTTTAACAGTGCCCGGGGCCAACGTCCTGACTTTC. The full variable domain, with the rest looked up from reference TRBV28 and TRBJ2-6, is DVKVTQSSRYLVKRTGEKVFLECVQDMDHENMFWYRQDPGLGLRLIYFSYDVKMKEKGDIPEGYSVSREKKERFSLILESASTNQTSMYLCVSSLTVPGANVLTFGAGSRLTVL.

This clonotype was counted between two and nine times. The chain links TRBV28 to TRBJ2-5, with no clear D. Trimming removed 2 bases from V and 1 base from J, with 11 bases in between. CDR1 MDHEN and CDR2 SYDVKM come from the germline V gene. CDR3 length equals 15 residues. For the CDR3, the DNA is TGTGCCAGCAGTTTAAAACTTAGGCTCCAAGAGACCCAGTACTTC. It yields the protein CASSLKLRLQETQYF.

This clonotype was counted ten times or more. The chain employs TRBV6-2 or TRBV6-3 and TRBJ2-7; perhaps TRBD2 as D (6 bases). The CDR3 is 14 amino acids. Deletions cut 2 bases from V and 3 bases from J, with 11 bases between. Germline assignment: CDR1 MNHEY and CDR2 SVGEGT. The CDR3: CASSYNGGVYEQYF. The CDR3 bases are TGTGCCAGCAGTTACAACGGCGGGGTCTACGAGCAGTACTTC.

This clonotype was seen at least ten times. V and J are TRBV28 and TRBJ2-3, with unresolved D. V was pared by 6 bases and J by 0 bases, with 16 bases between. In germline, CDR1 is MDHEN, CDR2 SYDVKM. The CDR3 consists of 16 residues. The CDR3 reads CASSRRRAPSTDTQYF. For the CDR3, the DNA is TGTGCCAGCAGCCGACGCAGAGCTCCTAGCACAGATACGCAGTATTTT.

This clonotype has more than one count but fewer than ten. The chain uses TRBV6-2 or TRBV6-3 and TRBJ2-7; the match to TRBD2 covers 11 bases. The CDR3 length is 17 residues. Per germline, CDR1 MNHEY and CDR2 SVGEGT. With V trimmed by 2 bases and J by 5 bases, 11 bases remained unmatched. CDR3 nucleotide sequence: TGTGCCAGCAGTTACCAGAAACTAGCGGGAGTTCCCCACGAGCAGTACTTC. This translates into CASSYQKLAGVPHEQYF.

This clonotype was seen a few times. CDR3 region: CASSLDGTITNEQFF. CDR3 sequence (DNA): TGTGCCAGCAGCTTGGATGGGACTATCACAAATGAGCAGTTCTTC. V usage is TRBV5-4 and J usage is TRBJ2-1, with TRBD2 identical over 7 bases. The CDR3 runs 15 residues. The junction had 7 bases not matched to a gene; V was cut back by 0 bases and J by 7 bases. Germline loops: CDR1 SGHNT, CDR2 YYREEE (reference sequence). The variable domain in full, with the rest retrieved from reference TRBV5-4 and TRBJ2-1, is ETGVTQSPTHLIKTRGQQVTLRCSSQSGHNTVSWYQQALGQGPQFIFQYYREEENGRGNFPPRFSGLQFPNYSSELNVNALELDDSALYLCASSLDGTITNEQFFGPGTRLTVL.

The V call is TRBV12-3 or TRBV12-4, the J call TRBJ2-2; D gene ambiguous. This CDR3 is 12 amino acids long. Deletions cut 4 bases from V and 6 bases from J, with 6 bases between. The CDR3 DNA sequence: TGTGCCAGCAGTTGGACGGCCGGGGAGCTGTTTTTT. This translates into CASSWTAGELFF.

For this clonotype: One junction end does not reproduce the germline sequence, and a read error may be involved. The chain has TRBV19 and TRBJ2-2; D uncertain. The CDR3 contains 12 residues. Germline CDR1 is LNHDA and CDR2 is SQIVND (reference sequence). CDR3 coding DNA: TGTGCCAGTAGTCGGAACGCCGGGGAGCTGTTTTTT. This gives the protein CASSRNAGELFF.

This clonotype was recorded a few times. The rearrangement joins TRBV30 to TRBJ2-1, with D maybe TRBD2 (6 bases). Germline V lookup: CDR1 GTSNPN, CDR2 SVGIG (reference sequence). This CDR3 region has 15 residues. V was shortened by 0 bases and J by 4 bases, with 13 bases between the two germline ends. CDR3 DNA sequence: TGTGCCTGGAGTGTACCGCGGGGCCCTTACAATGAGCAGTTCTTC. This codes for CAWSVPRGPYNEQFF. Variable domain in full (rest from reference TRBV30 and TRBJ2-1): SQTIHQWPATLVQPVGSPLSLECTVEGTSNPNLYWYRQAAGRGLQLLFYSVGIGQISSEVPQNLSASRPQDRQFILSSKKLLLSDSGFYLCAWSVPRGPYNEQFFGPGTRLTVL.

This clonotype came up a few times. This chain joins TRBV28 and TRBJ1-5; no reliable D call. The CDR3 is made up of 16 amino acids. Germline assignment: CDR1 MDHEN and CDR2 SYDVKM. With 3 bases removed from V and 4 bases from J, the gap between germline ends came to 16 bases. The CDR3 DNA reads as TGTGCCAGCAGTTTGAACCCAAATTTACGGAATCAGCCCCAGCATTTT. This encodes CASSLNPNLRNQPQHF.

In this sample, this clonotype turned up a few times. The CDR3 bases are TGCAGCGTTGAAGATCCGGGGACCATTCAGTACTTC. It yields the protein CSVEDPGTIQYF. The chain couples TRBV29-1 to TRBJ2-4; either TRBD1 or TRBD2 may fit D (5 bases each). The CDR3 length is 12 residues. Germline V lookup: CDR1 SQVTM, CDR2 ANQGSEA. V was clipped by 0 bases and J by 9 bases, with 9 bases between them.

The V and J genes are TRBV6-4 and TRBJ2-1; D may be TRBD1 (6 bases). CDR3 length: 17 residues. Trimming cost V 10 bases and J 0 bases, with 22 bases left between them. CDR1 is MRHNA and CDR2 is SNTAGT in the germline V gene. The CDR3 coding sequence is TGTGCCAACCCTCCAGGGGATGGGGGTTGCTCCTACAATGAGCAGTTCTTC. Its translation: CANPPGDGGCSYNEQFF.

This chain uses TRBV14 with TRBJ2-5, with no clear D. Trimming shortened V by 4 bases and J by 1 base, and 16 bases separated the two germline ends. There are 16 residues in the CDR3. Germline V lookup: CDR1 SGHDN, CDR2 FVKESK. CDR3 region: CASSLHVSRSQETQYF. DNA of the CDR3: TGTGCCAGCAGCCTACACGTGTCCCGCTCCCAAGAGACCCAGTACTTC.

The rearrangement uses TRBV6-5 and TRBJ2-7; 13 bases align to TRBD2. Germline trimming cut 6 bases from V and 6 bases from J; bases unmatched to any gene: 8. The CDR3 sequence is 15 residues long. CDR1 MNHEY and CDR2 SVGAGI come from the germline V gene. The CDR3, as DNA: TGTGCCAGCAGCCCTGGGACTAGCGGGATTTTCGAGCAGTACTTC. Protein sequence: CASSPGTSGIFEQYF.

This clonotype was counted ten times or more. This chain links TRBV10-3 with TRBJ2-5; D is perhaps TRBD1 (5 bases). Germline CDR1 ENHRY, CDR2 SYGVKD. CDR3 length: 18 residues. Between the trimmed V and J ends, which lost 2 bases and 2 bases, there was a span of 21 bases. The CDR3 is CAISEPNWTPGLQETQYF. CDR3 bases: TGTGCCATCAGTGAGCCAAACTGGACACCAGGATTACAAGAGACCCAGTACTTC.

The gene calls are TRBV4-3 and TRBJ2-6; TRBD2 matches at 8 bases. Germline CDR1 and CDR2: LGHNA and YSLEER. Germline trimming cut 1 base from V and 1 base from J; bases unmatched to any gene: 9. The CDR3 is 19 residues long. The CDR3 region is CASSQAILAGGSGANVLTF. The CDR3, as DNA: TGCGCCAGCAGCCAAGCTATTCTGGCGGGAGGATCTGGGGCCAACGTCCTGACTTTC.

This clonotype was found a few times. The rearrangement links TRBV4-3 to TRBJ1-4; no definite D call. CDR3 length: 15 residues. Germline CDR1 and CDR2: LGHNA and YSLEER. With 1 base removed from V and 4 bases from J, the gap between germline ends came to 10 bases. The CDR3 DNA sequence: TGCGCCAGCAGCCAAGTGCGGAAGGATAATGAAAAACTGTTTTTT. The encoded protein is CASSQVRKDNEKLFF.

This clonotype has only a few counts. This chain connects TRBV28 to TRBJ2-7, with a weak D call TRBD2 (6 bases). V was pared by 6 bases and J by 7 bases, with 22 bases between. Germline V gives CDR1 MDHEN, CDR2 SYDVKM. This CDR3 comprises 15 residues. The CDR3 here is CASRLVPGGGLEQYF. The CDR3 bases are TGTGCCAGCAGACTGGTCCCCGGGGGAGGTTTAGAGCAGTACTTC.

The chain has TRBV7-3 and TRBJ2-1; 10 nucleotides line up with TRBD2. Germline lookup yields CDR1 SGHTA and CDR2 FQGTGA. V was pared by 5 bases and J by 0 bases, with 13 bases of the junction left unmatched. The CDR3 runs 19 residues. The CDR3 region is CASSTPGGASGSSYNEQFF. The CDR3 DNA reads as TGTGCCAGCAGCACCCCAGGGGGGGCTAGCGGGAGCTCCTACAATGAGCAGTTCTTC. The full variable domain, rest sourced from reference TRBV7-3 and TRBJ2-1, is GAGVSQTPSNKVTEKGKYVELRCDPISGHTALYWYRQSLGQGPEFLIYFQGTGAADDSGLPNDRFFAVRPEGSVSTLKIQRTERGDSAVYLCASSTPGGASGSSYNEQFFGPGTRLTVL.

This clonotype has just a few counts. The genes are TRBV2 and TRBJ1-1; D possibly corresponds to TRBD1 (6 bases). CDR3 length: 13 residues. Germline V gene lookup returns CDR1 SNHLY and CDR2 FYNNEI. V was cut by 3 bases and J by 5 bases, with 10 bases left in between. The CDR3 reads CASSERGVTEAFF. CDR3 bases: TGTGCCAGCAGTGAGAGGGGGGTTACTGAAGCTTTCTTT. Based on the CDR3 plus reference TRBV2 and TRBJ1-1, the full variable domain is EPEVTQTPSHQVTQMGQEVILRCVPISNHLYFYWYRQILGQKVEFLVSFYNNEISEKSEIFDDQFSVERPDGSNFTLKIRSTKLEDSAMYFCASSERGVTEAFFGQGTRLTVV.

The chain recombines TRBV29-1 with TRBJ2-3; 7 positions agree with TRBD2. The germline V gene encodes CDR1 SQVTM and CDR2 ANQGSEA. CDR3 length: 15 amino acids. The junction had 10 bases not matched to a gene; V was cut back by 6 bases and J by 1 base. This CDR3 reads CSVLSGLAGTDTQYF. The CDR3 DNA follows: TGCAGCGTGTTATCGGGGCTAGCGGGCACAGATACGCAGTATTTT.

This clonotype was picked up a small number of times. This chain connects TRBV7-2 to TRBJ2-7, with 8 bases that match TRBD1. Germline V gene lookup returns CDR1 SGHTA and CDR2 FQGNSA. Trimming at V came to 4 bases and at J to 3 bases, leaving 8 bases not matched to a gene. The CDR3 loop spans 15 amino acids. CDR3 sequence reads: CASSSRTGISYEQYF. CDR3 coding DNA: TGTGCCAGCAGCTCCCGGACAGGGATAAGCTACGAGCAGTACTTC. Full variable domain (outside the CDR3, taken from reference TRBV7-2 and TRBJ2-7): GAGVSQSPSNKVTEKGKDVELRCDPISGHTALYWYRQSLGQGLEFLIYFQGNSAPDKSGLPSDRFSAERTGGSVSTLTIQRTQQEDSAVYLCASSSRTGISYEQYFGPGTRLTVT.

Ten or more counts support this clonotype. The V and J genes are TRBV28 and TRBJ2-7; 7 bases are shared with TRBD1. Germline trimming cut 2 bases from V and 3 bases from J; bases unmatched to any gene: 4. In germline, CDR1 is MDHEN, CDR2 SYDVKM. The CDR3 has 14 residues. The CDR3 loop is CASSLGGQIYEQYF. The CDR3 DNA reads as TGTGCCAGCAGTTTAGGGGGACAGATCTACGAGCAGTACTTC. Together with reference TRBV28 and TRBJ2-7, the CDR3 gives the full variable domain: DVKVTQSSRYLVKRTGEKVFLECVQDMDHENMFWYRQDPGLGLRLIYFSYDVKMKEKGDIPEGYSVSREKKERFSLILESASTNQTSMYLCASSLGGQIYEQYFGPGTRLTVT.

This clonotype was counted between two and nine times. The J gene is TRBJ2-7, the V gene TRBV29-1, with 10 bases lining up with TRBD2. With V trimmed by 7 bases and J by 4 bases, 7 bases remained unmatched. CDR1 and CDR2 from the germline V gene are SQVTM and ANQGSEA. The CDR3 loop spans 13 amino acids. CDR3 coding DNA: TGCAGCGCGGGGGCTAGCGGGAGATACGAGCAGTACTTC. Translated, it gives CSAGASGRYEQYF.

Ten or more counts support this clonotype. The chain has TRBV7-6 and TRBJ2-5, with D unresolved. Germline V CDR1 and CDR2: SGHVS, FNYEAQ. The CDR3 extends over 13 amino acids. The V gene lost 1 base and the J gene lost 5 bases, with 8 bases spanning the gap. The CDR3: CASSLGWAETQYF. CDR3 coding DNA: TGTGCCAGCAGCTTAGGATGGGCGGAGACCCAGTACTTC.

In its sample, this clonotype was seen many times. CDR3 nucleotides: TGTGCCAGCAGCCAAGATAGCGGGAGTGGCGAGCAGTACTTC. Its protein product is CASSQDSGSGEQYF. The chain combines TRBV14 with TRBJ2-7, with 9 bases lining up with TRBD2. The germline V gene encodes CDR1 SGHDN and CDR2 FVKESK. The junction had 3 bases not matched to a gene; V was cut back by 0 bases and J by 6 bases. This CDR3 is built from 14 residues.

This clonotype has a handful of counts. The V and J genes are TRBV7-9 and TRBJ2-7; D remains ambiguous. Germline CDR1 reads SEHNR; CDR2 reads FQNEAQ (reference sequence). The CDR3 has 16 amino acids. Trimming took 2 bases from V and 4 from J, leaving 18 bases between them. The chain's CDR3 is CASSLSFGPLLYEQYF. CDR3 bases: TGTGCCAGCAGCTTATCATTCGGACCCCTCCTTTACGAGCAGTACTTC.